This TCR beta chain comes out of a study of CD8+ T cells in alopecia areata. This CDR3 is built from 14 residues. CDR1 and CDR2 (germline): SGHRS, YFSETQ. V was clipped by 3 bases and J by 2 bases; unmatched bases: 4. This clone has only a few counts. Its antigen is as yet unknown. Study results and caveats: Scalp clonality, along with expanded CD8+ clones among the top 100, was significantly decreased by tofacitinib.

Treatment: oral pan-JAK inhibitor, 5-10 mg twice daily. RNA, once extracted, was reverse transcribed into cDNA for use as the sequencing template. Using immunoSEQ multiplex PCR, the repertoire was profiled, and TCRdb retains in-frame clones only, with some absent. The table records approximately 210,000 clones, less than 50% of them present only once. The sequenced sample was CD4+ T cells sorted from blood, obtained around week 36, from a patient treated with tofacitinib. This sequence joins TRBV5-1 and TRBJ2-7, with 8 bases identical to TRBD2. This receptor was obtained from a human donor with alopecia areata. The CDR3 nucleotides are TGCGCCAGCAGCTACAGCGGGAGTCCCTACGAGCAGTACTTC. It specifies CASSYSGSPYEQYF. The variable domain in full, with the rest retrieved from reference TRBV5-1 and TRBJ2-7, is KAGVTQTPRYLIKTRGQQVTLSCSPISGHRSVSWYQQTPGQGLQFLFEYFSETQRNKGNFPGRFSGRQFSNSRSEMNVSTLELGDSALYLCASSYSGSPYEQYFGPGTRLTVT.